This is a list of T cell receptor beta chains from one sample in a study of monozygotic twins with inflammatory bowel disease. TCRdb reprocessed the 5' RACE reads and keeps a single row for each CDR3 protein, giving no DNA. The sample is made up of 350,000 to 550,000 distinct CDR3 sequences, and the top ten hold about 2.6% of it. The sequenced sample was blood. These receptors were taken from a human donor with ulcerative colitis or Crohn's disease, or a healthy co-twin of an affected twin (not recorded which). The CDR3 runs from the conserved cysteine through the conserved F or W. Each record gives: V gene, J gene, CDR3 protein.

V gene: TRBV5-1; J gene: TRBJ1-2; CDR3 protein: CASSSGQGTNYGYTF
V gene: TRBV20-1; J gene: TRBJ1-5; CDR3 protein: CSATGGVNQPQHF
V gene: TRBV5-1; J gene: TRBJ1-5; CDR3 protein: CASSLEGGWGQPQHF
V gene: TRBV7-2; J gene: TRBJ2-5; CDR3 protein: CASSLGFGREGKETQYF
V gene: TRBV5-4; J gene: TRBJ2-7; CDR3 protein: CASSLSSGTEKQYF
V gene: TRBV6-2/TRBV6-3; J gene: TRBJ2-1; CDR3 protein: CASSYFREGDNEQFF
V gene: TRBV9; J gene: TRBJ2-1; CDR3 protein: CASRASGSFSNEQFF
V gene: TRBV19; J gene: TRBJ1-6; CDR3 protein: CAIKGSGDNSPLHF
V gene: TRBV3-1; J gene: TRBJ1-1; CDR3 protein: CASSLVGGSRTEAFF
V gene: TRBV20-1; J gene: TRBJ1-2; CDR3 protein: CSAPFRGWGYTF
V gene: TRBV5-1; J gene: TRBJ1-2; CDR3 protein: CASSPTGIRDYGYTF
V gene: TRBV30; J gene: TRBJ1-2; CDR3 protein: CAWSVAGNYGYTF
V gene: TRBV19; J gene: TRBJ1-5; CDR3 protein: CASSRDRERPQHF
V gene: TRBV7-3; J gene: TRBJ1-2; CDR3 protein: CASSAGLGYGYTF
V gene: TRBV2; J gene: TRBJ1-6; CDR3 protein: CASSEPGFGSPLHF
V gene: TRBV11-3; J gene: TRBJ2-2; CDR3 protein: CASSLGGGANTGELFF
V gene: TRBV10-3; J gene: TRBJ2-7; CDR3 protein: CAISEPPGGYEQYF
V gene: TRBV7-9; J gene: TRBJ1-2; CDR3 protein: CASSLHDTNYGYTF
V gene: TRBV5-1; J gene: TRBJ1-2; CDR3 protein: CASRPTGGNYGYTF
V gene: TRBV6-1; J gene: TRBJ2-3; CDR3 protein: CASSEAWSTDTQYF
V gene: TRBV5-1; J gene: TRBJ1-3; CDR3 protein: CASSWDRGPGNTIYF
V gene: TRBV5-4; J gene: TRBJ1-2; CDR3 protein: CASSLEANYGYTF
V gene: TRBV4-1; J gene: TRBJ2-5; CDR3 protein: CASSQDPLETQYF
V gene: TRBV12-3/TRBV12-4; J gene: TRBJ2-1; CDR3 protein: CASSPRAGAGSDNEQFF
V gene: TRBV5-6; J gene: TRBJ2-1; CDR3 protein: CASSLGAGDRAFRLNEQFF
V gene: TRBV12-3/TRBV12-4; J gene: TRBJ1-3; CDR3 protein: CASSQSREAGNTIYF
V gene: TRBV12-3/TRBV12-4; J gene: TRBJ1-1; CDR3 protein: CASRSQENTEAFF
V gene: TRBV6-1; J gene: TRBJ1-6; CDR3 protein: CASRLNRPGQHNSPLHF
V gene: TRBV10-3; J gene: TRBJ2-1; CDR3 protein: CAIRRETSGVEQFF
V gene: TRBV4-1; J gene: TRBJ2-2; CDR3 protein: CASSQERILAGTGELFF
V gene: TRBV12-3/TRBV12-4; J gene: TRBJ1-3; CDR3 protein: CSSGSSGNTIYF
V gene: TRBV6-1; J gene: TRBJ2-2; CDR3 protein: CASRSPGQGRPGELFF
V gene: TRBV11-1; J gene: TRBJ2-7; CDR3 protein: CASSPSGQGAYEQYF
V gene: TRBV18; J gene: TRBJ2-7; CDR3 protein: CASSPSAGAHYEQYF
V gene: TRBV12-3/TRBV12-4; J gene: TRBJ2-2; CDR3 protein: CASSFAGGLTGELFF
V gene: TRBV7-3; J gene: TRBJ2-1; CDR3 protein: CASSLLAGVQNEQFF
V gene: TRBV18; J gene: TRBJ1-1; CDR3 protein: CASSPQGRVNTEAFF
V gene: TRBV18; J gene: TRBJ1-5; CDR3 protein: CASSGGLEQPQHF
V gene: TRBV6-1; J gene: TRBJ2-7; CDR3 protein: CASSQRQTVFHEQYF
V gene: TRBV5-1; J gene: TRBJ2-5; CDR3 protein: CASSLLLEGETQYF
V gene: TRBV30; J gene: TRBJ1-6; CDR3 protein: CAWGVGGCTPLHF
V gene: TRBV7-9; J gene: TRBJ2-7; CDR3 protein: CASSSWDKTEQYF
V gene: TRBV3-1; J gene: TRBJ1-2; CDR3 protein: CASSQAYRENGYTF
V gene: TRBV10-3; J gene: TRBJ2-7; CDR3 protein: CAIMSAESYEQYF
V gene: TRBV7-9; J gene: TRBJ2-3; CDR3 protein: CASSWDGDMYF
V gene: TRBV7-8; J gene: TRBJ2-2; CDR3 protein: CASSLAVLTNTGELFF
V gene: TRBV7-3; J gene: TRBJ1-2; CDR3 protein: CASSFAVNDGYTF
V gene: TRBV29-1; J gene: TRBJ1-5; CDR3 protein: CSASSGEQPQHF
V gene: TRBV28; J gene: TRBJ2-5; CDR3 protein: CASLSGRVIETQYF